These 2 T cell receptor beta chains were all obtained from the same sample, sequenced in a study of blood T cell repertoires in COVID-19. Clones were sequenced by immunoSEQ multiplex PCR, and TCRdb holds only the in-frame ones, with some missing. The data hold about 200,000 clones, with approximately 87% observed a single time. Sequenced sample: peripheral blood. The receptors come from a woman between 65 and 79 years old with acute or convalescent COVID-19.

In the case of this clone: The same CDR3 is also encoded by other DNA sequences in this sample. V usage is TRBV5-1 and J usage is TRBJ2-1; 9 bases agree with TRBD1. The V and J ends lost 2 bases and 4 bases, in that order; junction bases with no gene match: 4. There are 15 residues in the CDR3. Germline loops: CDR1 SGHRS, CDR2 YFSETQ. In DNA form, the CDR3 reads TGCGCCAGCAGCTTACAGGGGGCATCATACAATGAGCAGTTCTTC. It yields the protein CASSLQGASYNEQFF.

CDR3 amino acids: CASSPTGVRAEQYF. The DNA of the CDR3 is TGTGCCAGCAGCCCGACCGGGGTCCGGGCCGAGCAGTACTTC. The chain employs TRBV11-2 and TRBJ2-7; D is possibly TRBD2 (5 bases). The CDR3 contains 14 residues. Germline V CDR1 and CDR2: SGHAT, FQNNGV. The ends were cut back, 5 bases at V and 6 bases at J, with 17 bases in the middle.